This T cell receptor (beta chain) was sequenced for a study of control samples from healthy donors and cancer patients. Here immunoSEQ multiplex PCR was the method, and the copy in TCRdb shows in-frame clones only, minus some. The sample records 150,000 or so clones, roughly 95% being singletons. Germline trimming cut 6 bases from V and 1 base from J; bases unmatched to any gene: 5. CDR1 is MNHEY, CDR2 SVGAGI, per germline. CDR3 size: 15 residues. The rearrangement uses TRBV6-5 and TRBJ1-1; 10 bases match TRBD1. This TCR was recovered from a woman aged 60 to 75 in good health. Sequences were obtained from blood. In nucleotides, the CDR3 is TGTGCCAGCAGCGACAGGGGGCGCGGGAACACTGAAGCTTTCTTT. It yields the protein CASSDRGRGNTEAFF.